The 18 T cell receptor beta chains below were found in one sample sequenced in a study of cytomegalovirus exposure and HLA in healthy donors. PCR employed 60 Vbeta and 13 Jbeta primers. Repertoires were generated with immunoSEQ multiplex PCR, while TCRdb's copy carries only in-frame clones and drops some. The sample carries about 120,000 clones, roughly 70% recorded once. The specimen sequenced was PBMCs. These receptors all stem from a woman younger than 30 in good health and CMV-seronegative.

V gene TRBV5-1 combines with J gene TRBJ1-1; D unclear. Trimming cost V 0 bases and J 0 bases, with 9 bases left between them. Germline V gives CDR1 SGHRS, CDR2 YFSETQ. This CDR3 spans 15 amino acids. The CDR3 protein is CASSLGERVNTEAFF. CDR3 DNA: TGCGCCAGCAGCTTGGGAGAGAGAGTGAACACTGAAGCTTTCTTT.

The rearrangement links TRBV5-1 to TRBJ2-7, with TRBD1 identical over 8 bases. V dropped 4 bases and J dropped 2; count of bases not matched to a gene: 8. This CDR3 spans 15 amino acids. Germline V gives CDR1 SGHRS, CDR2 YFSETQ. The CDR3 sequence: CASSTDRGQAYEQYF. CDR3 bases: TGCGCCAGCAGCACAGACAGGGGACAGGCCTACGAGCAGTACTTC. Based on the CDR3 plus reference TRBV5-1 and TRBJ2-7, the full variable domain is KAGVTQTPRYLIKTRGQQVTLSCSPISGHRSVSWYQQTPGQGLQFLFEYFSETQRNKGNFPGRFSGRQFSNSRSEMNVSTLELGDSALYLCASSTDRGQAYEQYFGPGTRLTVT.

This chain uses TRBV5-4 with TRBJ1-4, with a weak D call TRBD1 (5 bases). Germline assignment: CDR1 SGHNT and CDR2 YYREEE (reference sequence). This CDR3 region has 16 residues. With 4 bases removed from V and 8 bases from J, the gap between germline ends came to 21 bases. CDR3 DNA: TGTGCCAGCAGCCAGGGTCCGGGGGGGGAAAACGAAAAACTGTTTTTT. Translating it yields CASSQGPGGENEKLFF.

V is TRBV2 and J is TRBJ1-5; D remains ambiguous. Germline V gene data show CDR1 as SNHLY and CDR2 as FYNNEI. Between the trimmed V and J ends, which lost 1 base and 0 bases, there was a span of 10 bases. The CDR3 has 16 amino acids. The CDR3 DNA reads as TGTGCCAGCAGTGAAGGCGGGCGCCGTAGCAATCAGCCCCAGCATTTT. It codes for CASSEGGRRSNQPQHF.

V and J are TRBV29-1 and TRBJ1-1; 7 bases line up with TRBD1. Trimming removed 8 bases from V and 3 bases from J; junction bases left unmatched: 6. Germline CDR1 and CDR2: SQVTM and ANQGSEA. This CDR3 region has 12 residues. CDR3 in DNA: TGCAGCTGTCGACAGGGAGACACTGAAGCTTTCTTT. Amino acid sequence: CSCRQGDTEAFF.

This clone was counted a single time. The chain employs TRBV9 and TRBJ2-7, with D possibly being TRBD2 (6 bases). The CDR3 spans 16 residues. Germline V lookup: CDR1 SGDLS, CDR2 YYNGEE. V lost 3 bases and J lost 1, with 17 bases in between. CDR3 amino acids: CASSARPGLESYEQYF. In DNA, the CDR3 is TGTGCCAGCAGCGCCCGTCCGGGACTTGAATCCTACGAGCAGTACTTC.

The chain has TRBV6-1 and TRBJ1-5; D is perhaps TRBD1 (6 bases). In germline, CDR1 is MNHNS, CDR2 SASEGT. Trimming shortened V by 10 bases and J by 0 bases, and 13 bases separated the two germline ends. CDR3 size: 14 residues. The DNA for the CDR3 is TGTGCCACCTGGACAGCCTATAGCAATCAGCCCCAGCATTTT. Its protein is CATWTAYSNQPQHF.

V gene TRBV6-1 combines with J gene TRBJ2-7; the match to TRBD1 covers 7 bases. The CDR3 totals 15 residues. The V and J ends lost 0 bases and 0 bases, in that order; junction bases with no gene match: 2. Germline lookup yields CDR1 MNHNS and CDR2 SASEGT. The CDR3 DNA is TGTGCCAGCAGTGAAGCCGGACAGGCCTCCTACGAGCAGTACTTC. It specifies CASSEAGQASYEQYF.

The chain links TRBV27 to TRBJ2-7; 10 bases match TRBD1. With 6 bases clipped from V and 2 bases from J, the junction kept 4 bases outside the gene matches. The germline V gene has CDR1 MNHEY and CDR2 SMNVEV (reference sequence). The CDR3 contains 14 residues. CDR3 amino acids: CASSRTGGAYEQYF. The DNA of the CDR3 is TGTGCCAGCAGCAGGACAGGGGGGGCCTACGAGCAGTACTTC.

The rearrangement links TRBV4-2 to TRBJ2-7; D perhaps matches TRBD2 (5 bases). Trimming stripped 6 bases from V and 1 base from J, with 10 bases between. Germline CDR1 reads LGHNA; CDR2 reads YNFKEQ. This CDR3 spans 13 amino acids. CDR3 sequence (DNA): TGTGCCAGCAGGAAAGCGGAATCCTACGAGCAGTACTTC. Its translation is CASRKAESYEQYF.

The table lists this clone with a few counts. The chain is built from TRBV10-3 and TRBJ2-3; 12 bases are shared with TRBD2. Germline CDR1 is ENHRY and CDR2 is SYGVKD. The V segment lost 5 bases and the J segment 6 bases; nucleotides outside the gene matches: 0. The CDR3 has 13 amino acids. The CDR3 DNA reads as TGTGCCATCAGTACTAGCGGGGGGGATACGCAGTATTTT. This translates into CAISTSGGDTQYF.

This chain joins TRBV20-1 and TRBJ2-1; D gene unclear. This CDR3 is 10 amino acids long. Trimming shortened V by 6 bases and J by 6 bases, and 6 bases separated the two germline ends. The germline V gene encodes CDR1 DFQATT and CDR2 SNEGSKA (reference sequence). In DNA, the CDR3 is TGCAGTGCCACAAGCAATGAGCAGTTCTTC. Translating it yields CSATSNEQFF.

This chain joins TRBV6-6 and TRBJ2-2; maybe TRBD2 (7 bases). Trimming stripped 5 bases from V and 1 base from J, with 14 bases between. The V gene's germline CDR1 is MNHNY and CDR2 SVGAGI (reference sequence). The CDR3 covers 16 residues. Written as DNA, the CDR3 is TGTGCCAGCAGTATGGGAGGGGGGGGGAACACCGGGGAGCTGTTTTTT. Protein: CASSMGGGGNTGELFF.

This chain uses TRBV5-1 with TRBJ1-1; a possible D gene is TRBD1 (6 bases). Per germline, CDR1 SGHRS and CDR2 YFSETQ. The CDR3 length is 12 residues. Trimming removed 6 bases at V and 3 bases at J, with 9 bases between. The DNA for the CDR3 is TGCGCCAGCATGGGGGCCTACACTGAAGCTTTCTTT. Translating it yields CASMGAYTEAFF.

This chain links TRBV19 with TRBJ2-1, with D tentatively TRBD1 (6 bases). This CDR3 is 14 amino acids long. V lost 9 bases and J 0 bases, leaving 12 bases between the germline ends. Germline V gene data show CDR1 as LNHDA and CDR2 as SQIVND (reference sequence). The DNA of the CDR3 is TGTGCCAGCGATACAGGGAGCTCCTACAATGAGCAGTTCTTC. It specifies CASDTGSSYNEQFF.

The J gene is TRBJ2-7, the V gene TRBV29-1; weak D call: TRBD2 (7 bases). The CDR3 covers 13 residues. Trimming took 3 bases from V and 3 from J, leaving 12 bases between them. Per the germline V gene, CDR1 is SQVTM and CDR2 is ANQGSEA. DNA of the CDR3: TGCAGCGTTGAGGGGGGGGCGCGCTACGAGCAGTACTTC. It specifies CSVEGGARYEQYF.

This clone was counted between two and nine times. This rearrangement joins TRBV6-1 to TRBJ2-7, with 10 bases fitting TRBD2. V was pared by 6 bases and J by 4 bases, with 6 bases of the junction left unmatched. This CDR3 has 14 amino acids. Germline assignment: CDR1 MNHNS and CDR2 SASEGT. CDR3 sequence reads: CASRKRGGVYEQYF. CDR3 nucleotides: TGTGCCAGCAGAAAGCGGGGGGGCGTATACGAGCAGTACTTC.

This sequence joins TRBV5-1 and TRBJ2-5; 8 positions match TRBD2. This CDR3 has 14 amino acids. V lost 4 bases and J lost 3; bases outside the gene matches: 5. Looked up from germline, CDR1 is SGHRS and CDR2 is YFSETQ. As DNA, the CDR3 is TGCGCCAGCAGCGTCGGGGGGGCCGAAGAGACCCAGTACTTC. Amino acid sequence: CASSVGGAEETQYF.